A single T cell receptor (beta chain) is shown here with its context. The repertoire was sequenced with immunoSEQ multiplex PCR; TCRdb's copy has only in-frame clones and lacks some. Found here are 150,000 or so clones, about 86% of them singletons; the top ten hold roughly 8.2%. J lost 4 bases, V lost 3 bases, and 4 bases had no gene match. Germline-derived CDR1 and CDR2 are KGHSH and LQKENI. This CDR3 has 16 residues. This sample stems from a study of blood T cell repertoires in COVID-19. Study details: Sources were T cells, B-cell-depleted T cells, or PBMCs; the material itself was cDNA or gDNA.

The sequence derives from a man aged 55 to 70 with acute or convalescent COVID-19. This chain connects TRBV18 to TRBJ1-6; 9 bases align to TRBD1. What was sequenced was peripheral blood. The CDR3: CASSPGTGKYNSPLHF. CDR3 coding DNA: TGTGCCAGCTCACCGGGGACAGGGAAGTATAATTCACCCCTCCACTTT. The entire variable domain, with the rest obtained from reference TRBV18 and TRBJ1-6, is as follows: NAGVMQNPRHLVRRRGQEARLRCSPMKGHSHVYWYRQLPEEGLKFMVYLQKENIIDESGMPKERFSAEFPKEGPSILRIQQVVRGDSAAYFCASSPGTGKYNSPLHFGNGTRLTVT.